Presented here are 9 T cell receptor beta chains from one specimen sequenced in a study of cytomegalovirus exposure and HLA in healthy donors. 60 Vbeta and 13 Jbeta primers were used in PCR. Profiling relied on immunoSEQ multiplex PCR, and the TCRdb table lists in-frame clones only, not all of them. The data contain 100,000 or so clones, about 76% of them singletons. The sequencing input was PBMCs. The source is a man aged 30-40 years in good health and CMV-seropositive.

The chain recombines TRBV15 with TRBJ2-1; 9 nucleotides match TRBD1. The CDR3 is 15 amino acids. Germline assignment: CDR1 LNHNV and CDR2 YYDKDF (reference sequence). V lost 3 bases to trimming and J lost 7 bases; unmatched junction nucleotides: 7. The CDR3 DNA reads TGTGCCACCAGCAGGGCAGGACAGGGGAGGAATGAGCAGTTCTTC. Residues: CATSRAGQGRNEQFF.

The J gene is TRBJ1-5, the V gene TRBV4-2, with D perhaps matching TRBD1 (5 bases). Germline V gene data show CDR1 as LGHNA and CDR2 as YNFKEQ. V was clipped by 1 base and J by 4 bases, with 11 bases between them. The CDR3 covers 15 residues. The CDR3 DNA reads as TGTGCCAGCAGCCAAGGGGGAAGGGGAAATCAGCCCCAGCATTTT. It is translated as CASSQGGRGNQPQHF.

This clone showed up just a few times. The chain couples TRBV5-8 to TRBJ1-2; 7 nucleotides line up with TRBD1. The CDR3 covers 14 residues. CDR1 is SGHTS and CDR2 is YDEGEE in the germline V gene. The junction had 10 bases not matched to a gene; V was cut back by 4 bases and J by 7 bases. CDR3 amino acids: CASSRGGAAGGYTF. CDR3 coding DNA: TGTGCCAGCAGCCGAGGGGGCGCCGCCGGTGGCTACACCTTC. Together with reference TRBV5-8 and TRBJ1-2, the CDR3 gives the full variable domain: EAGVTQSPTHLIKTRGQQATLRCSPISGHTSVYWYQQALGLGLQFLLWYDEGEERNRGNFPPRFSGRQFPNYSSELNVNALELEDSALYLCASSRGGAAGGYTFGSGTRLTVV.

The chain is built from TRBV4-2 and TRBJ2-2, with TRBD1 as a possible D gene (6 bases). With 4 bases removed from V and 6 bases from J, the gap between germline ends came to 18 bases. The CDR3 has 16 amino acids. CDR1 and CDR2 from the germline V gene are LGHNA and YNFKEQ. The CDR3 region is CASSRRDTGIAGELFF. CDR3 DNA sequence: TGTGCCAGCAGCCGTAGGGACACAGGGATCGCCGGGGAGCTGTTTTTT.

This chain joins TRBV9 and TRBJ1-5, with D possibly being TRBD1 (6 bases). Germline assignment: CDR1 SGDLS and CDR2 YYNGEE. This CDR3 region has 16 residues. The V gene lost 4 bases and the J gene lost 7 bases, with 21 bases spanning the gap. The CDR3 bases are TGTGCCAGCAGCCCGGGAGGGGGAGGGGACGGGCAGCCCCAGCATTTT. Translating it yields CASSPGGGGDGQPQHF.

The chain combines TRBV7-9 with TRBJ2-7, with D possibly being TRBD1 (6 bases). V lost 1 base, J lost 1 base, and 14 bases lay in between. Germline loops: CDR1 SEHNR, CDR2 FQNEAQ (reference sequence). The CDR3 is 16 amino acids. The CDR3 DNA sequence: TGTGCCAGCAGCTTAGGGACTGGCGGACAGTCCTACGAGCAGTACTTC. This sequence encodes CASSLGTGGQSYEQYF.

In regard to this clone: Additional DNA sequences in this sample encode the identical CDR3. The chain joins TRBV2 to TRBJ2-4, with TRBD1 as a possible D gene (5 bases). Germline V gene lookup returns CDR1 SNHLY and CDR2 FYNNEI. This CDR3 region has 13 residues. Trimming cost V 5 bases and J 8 bases, with 13 bases left between them. The CDR3, as DNA: TGTGCCAGCAGTCCTAGGGGCTCGGACATTCAGTACTTC. This codes for CASSPRGSDIQYF.

The V call is TRBV7-9, the J call TRBJ2-5; TRBD2 matches at 8 bases. The germline gives CDR1 SEHNR, CDR2 FQNEAQ (reference sequence). Unmatched junction bases numbered 8, after V lost 1 base and J lost 7 bases. This CDR3 comprises 15 residues. CDR3 sequence reads: CASSLVTTGGGTQYF. The CDR3 DNA reads as TGTGCCAGCAGCTTAGTGACGACCGGGGGGGGGACCCAGTACTTC.

The genes are TRBV7-9 and TRBJ1-6; no reliable D call. V lost 6 bases and J 5 bases, leaving 5 bases between the germline ends. The germline gives CDR1 SEHNR, CDR2 FQNEAQ (reference sequence). This CDR3 comprises 12 residues. Written as DNA, the CDR3 is TGTGCCAGCAGAGTAGATAATTCACCCCTCCACTTT. This gives the protein CASRVDNSPLHF.